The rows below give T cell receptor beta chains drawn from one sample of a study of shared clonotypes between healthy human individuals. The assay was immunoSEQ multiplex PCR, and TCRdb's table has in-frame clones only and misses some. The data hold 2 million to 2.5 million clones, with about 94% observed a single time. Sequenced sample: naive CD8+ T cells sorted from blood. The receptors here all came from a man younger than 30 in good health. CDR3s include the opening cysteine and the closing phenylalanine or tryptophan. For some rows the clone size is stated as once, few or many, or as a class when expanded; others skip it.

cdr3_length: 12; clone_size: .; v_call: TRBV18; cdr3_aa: CASSLVNAEAFF
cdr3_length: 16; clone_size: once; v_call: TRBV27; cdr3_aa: CASSYDSPVGLDGYTF
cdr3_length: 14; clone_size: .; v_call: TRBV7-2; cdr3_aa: CASSLPTGRETQYF
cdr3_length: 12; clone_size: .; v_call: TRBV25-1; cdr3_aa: CASSYRSYEQYF
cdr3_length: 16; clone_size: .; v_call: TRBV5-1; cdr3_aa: CASSLVELAGSYEQYF
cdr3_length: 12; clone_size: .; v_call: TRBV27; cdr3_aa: CASSPGGYEQYF
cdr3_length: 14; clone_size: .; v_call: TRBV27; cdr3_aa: CASSLSGTGGGYTF
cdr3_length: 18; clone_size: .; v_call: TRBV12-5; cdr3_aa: CASGLVVVYGTHILEAFF
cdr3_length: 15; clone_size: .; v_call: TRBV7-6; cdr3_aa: CASSPGQGASIEQYF
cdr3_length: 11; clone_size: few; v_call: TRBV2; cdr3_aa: CASSVTGPLHF
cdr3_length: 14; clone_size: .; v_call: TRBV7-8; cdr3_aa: CASSSRGSGNTIYF
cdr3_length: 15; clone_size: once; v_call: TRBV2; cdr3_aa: CASSVSGTGYNEQFF
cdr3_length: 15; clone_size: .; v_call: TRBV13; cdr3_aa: CASSLGAGGYNEQFF
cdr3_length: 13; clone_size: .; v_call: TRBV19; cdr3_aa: CASSVKSSYEQYF
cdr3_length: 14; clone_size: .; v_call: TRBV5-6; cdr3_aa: CASSLGRGTNTIYF
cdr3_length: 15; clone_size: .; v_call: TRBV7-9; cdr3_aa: CASSLVLAGVGEQFF
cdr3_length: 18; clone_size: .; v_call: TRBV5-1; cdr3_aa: CASSSAWDLTGVVDGYTF
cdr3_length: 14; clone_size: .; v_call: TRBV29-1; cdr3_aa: CSVEMEDRERKLFF
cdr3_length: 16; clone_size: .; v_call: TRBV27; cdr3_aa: CASSLSRGDYTDTQYF
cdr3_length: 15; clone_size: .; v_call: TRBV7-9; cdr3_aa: CASSLALPDNTEAFF
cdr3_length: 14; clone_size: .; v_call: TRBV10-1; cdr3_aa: CASSAGTSGYEQYF
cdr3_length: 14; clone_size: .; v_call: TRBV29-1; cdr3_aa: CSGRQGSTRTEAFF
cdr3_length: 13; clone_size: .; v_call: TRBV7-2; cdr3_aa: CASSYTTEYEQYF